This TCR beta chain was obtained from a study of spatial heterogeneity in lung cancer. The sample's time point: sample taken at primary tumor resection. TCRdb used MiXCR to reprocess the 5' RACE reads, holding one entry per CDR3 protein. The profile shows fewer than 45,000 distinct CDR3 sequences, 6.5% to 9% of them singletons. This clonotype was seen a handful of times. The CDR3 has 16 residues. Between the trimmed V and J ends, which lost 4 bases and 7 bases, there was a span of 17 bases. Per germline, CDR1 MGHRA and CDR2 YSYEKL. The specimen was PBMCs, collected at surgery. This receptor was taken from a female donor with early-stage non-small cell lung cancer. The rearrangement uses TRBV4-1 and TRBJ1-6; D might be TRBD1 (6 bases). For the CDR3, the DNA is TGCGCCAGCAGCCGACTTACCGGGACACAGAATTCACCCCTCCACTTT. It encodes CASSRLTGTQNSPLHF.